Listed here are 10 T cell receptor beta chains from one sample, sequenced in a study of Tregs in tolerant kidney transplant recipients. Assay: immunoSEQ multiplex PCR; the TCRdb copy retains only in-frame clones and omits some. In the table there are about 240,000 clones, about four fifths of which are singletons. Sequenced: CD4+ T cells from blood. These TCRs come from a human donor in good health.

This chain joins TRBV7-2 and TRBJ2-5; 13 bases are shared with TRBD2. The ends lost 4 bases at V and 4 bases at J; junction bases unmatched: 12. Looked up from germline, CDR1 is SGHTA and CDR2 is FQGNSA. The CDR3 runs to 18 residues. The CDR3 spells CASSSRTSGRSLLETQYF. CDR3 DNA sequence: TGTGCCAGCAGCTCCCGGACTAGCGGGAGAAGTCTTTTAGAGACCCAGTACTTC. The variable domain in full, completed from reference TRBV7-2 and TRBJ2-5, reads GAGVSQSPSNKVTEKGKDVELRCDPISGHTALYWYRQSLGQGLEFLIYFQGNSAPDKSGLPSDRFSAERTGGSVSTLTIQRTQQEDSAVYLCASSSRTSGRSLLETQYFGPGTRLLVL.

This chain connects TRBV5-1 to TRBJ1-2; D uncertain. CDR3 length equals 15 residues. Trimming took 1 base from V and 3 from J, leaving 13 bases between them. From germline, CDR1 is SGHRS and CDR2 YFSETQ. This CDR3 is CASSLTLEAYYGYTF. CDR3 DNA: TGCGCCAGCAGCTTGACTTTGGAGGCCTACTATGGCTACACCTTC.

This clone was seen only once. The J gene is TRBJ2-5, the V gene TRBV6-1; D unresolved. The V and J ends lost 2 bases and 1 base respectively, with 5 bases between them. Germline V CDR1 and CDR2: MNHNS, SASEGT. The CDR3 has 13 residues. CDR3 amino acids: CASSEWSQETQYF. DNA for the CDR3: TGTGCCAGCAGTGAATGGTCCCAAGAGACCCAGTACTTC.

The chain has TRBV19 and TRBJ2-7, with 14 bases that match TRBD2. This CDR3 region has 18 residues. Germline V gene sequence: CDR1 LNHDA, CDR2 SQIVND (reference sequence). V shed 5 bases, J shed 7 bases, and the junction held 16 bases outside the gene matches. The CDR3 spells CASSDRTSGRPQREEQYF. The CDR3 DNA reads as TGTGCCAGTAGTGATCGGACTAGCGGGAGGCCCCAGAGGGAGGAGCAGTACTTC.

The chain links TRBV5-1 to TRBJ2-7; 9 nucleotides agree with TRBD1. The CDR3 extends over 14 amino acids. Germline CDR1 SGHRS, CDR2 YFSETQ. Trimming removed 4 bases from V and 3 bases from J; junction bases left unmatched: 5. CDR3: CASSRQGDDYEQYF. CDR3 DNA sequence: TGCGCCAGCAGCAGACAGGGGGACGACTACGAGCAGTACTTC. Combining the CDR3 with reference TRBV5-1 and TRBJ2-7 gives the whole variable domain KAGVTQTPRYLIKTRGQQVTLSCSPISGHRSVSWYQQTPGQGLQFLFEYFSETQRNKGNFPGRFSGRQFSNSRSEMNVSTLELGDSALYLCASSRQGDDYEQYFGPGTRLTVT.

The chain uses TRBV4-1 and TRBJ1-1; 8 nucleotides match TRBD1. The V gene end was trimmed by 1 base and the J gene end by 0 bases; junction bases not matched to a gene: 7. Germline lookup yields CDR1 MGHRA and CDR2 YSYEKL. The CDR3 consists of 17 residues. The CDR3 here is CASSQGTGRLVNTEAFF. Written as DNA, the CDR3 is TGCGCCAGCAGCCAAGGGACAGGGAGGCTAGTGAACACTGAAGCTTTCTTT.

This chain joins TRBV2 and TRBJ1-1; D gene ambiguous. The V gene lost 7 bases and the J gene lost 2 bases, with 17 bases spanning the gap. The CDR3 covers 15 residues. The V gene's germline CDR1 is SNHLY and CDR2 FYNNEI. CDR3 sequence: CASTRLSGLNTEAFF. CDR3 nucleotides: TGTGCCAGCACCAGGCTTTCGGGTTTAAACACTGAAGCTTTCTTT.

V and J are TRBV11-2 and TRBJ2-5; tentative D call: TRBD2 (6 bases). The CDR3 is 13 amino acids. Per germline, CDR1 SGHAT and CDR2 FQNNGV. Trimming pared 3 bases from V and 5 bases from J, leaving 10 bases between. The CDR3 region is CASSFPRGETQYF. In nucleotides, the CDR3 is TGTGCCAGCAGCTTTCCTCGGGGGGAGACCCAGTACTTC.

The chain joins TRBV18 to TRBJ1-4; a weak D match, TRBD1 (6 bases). From germline, CDR1 is KGHSH and CDR2 LQKENI. Trimming stripped 3 bases from V and 0 bases from J, with 8 bases between. The CDR3 consists of 15 residues. The CDR3 sequence: CASSPGQPTNEKLFF. The CDR3 DNA sequence: TGTGCCAGCTCACCCGGACAGCCAACTAATGAAAAACTGTTTTTT.

In DNA form, the CDR3 reads TGCGCCAGCAGCTTGGCCGGTTACTACGAGCAGTACTTC. Translated: CASSLAGYYEQYF. The rearrangement joins TRBV5-1 to TRBJ2-7; D gene unclear. The CDR3 spans 13 residues. CDR1 and CDR2 from the germline V gene are SGHRS and YFSETQ. V was clipped by 0 bases and J by 3 bases, with 7 bases between them. Based on the CDR3 plus reference TRBV5-1 and TRBJ2-7, the full variable domain is KAGVTQTPRYLIKTRGQQVTLSCSPISGHRSVSWYQQTPGQGLQFLFEYFSETQRNKGNFPGRFSGRQFSNSRSEMNVSTLELGDSALYLCASSLAGYYEQYFGPGTRLTVT.